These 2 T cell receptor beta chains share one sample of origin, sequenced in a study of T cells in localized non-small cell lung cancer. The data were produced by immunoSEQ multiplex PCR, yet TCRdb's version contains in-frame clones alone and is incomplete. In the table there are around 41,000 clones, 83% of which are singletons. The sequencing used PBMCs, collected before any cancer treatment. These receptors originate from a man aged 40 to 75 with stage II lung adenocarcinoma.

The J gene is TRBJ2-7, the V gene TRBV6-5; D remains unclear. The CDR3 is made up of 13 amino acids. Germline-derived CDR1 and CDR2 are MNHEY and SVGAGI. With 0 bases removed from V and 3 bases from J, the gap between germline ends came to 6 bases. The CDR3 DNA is TGTGCCAGCAGTTACTCTGAAGGCTACGAGCAGTACTTC. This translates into CASSYSEGYEQYF.

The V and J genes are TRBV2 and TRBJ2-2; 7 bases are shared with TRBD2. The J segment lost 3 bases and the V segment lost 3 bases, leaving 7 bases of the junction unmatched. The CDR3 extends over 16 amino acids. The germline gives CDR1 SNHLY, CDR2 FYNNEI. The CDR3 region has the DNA TGTGCCAGCAGTGACGGGCTAGCGGAGTACACCGGGGAGCTGTTTTTT. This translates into CASSDGLAEYTGELFF.